The 8 T cell receptor beta chains listed next were all sequenced from one sample in a study of blood T cell repertoires in COVID-19. Using immunoSEQ multiplex PCR, the repertoire was profiled, and TCRdb retains in-frame clones only, with some absent. The data show about 240,000 clones, around 89% seen once. Sequencing was done on a sample of PBMCs or T cells enriched from blood (not recorded which). The receptors derive from a woman aged 30 to 39 who had recovered from COVID-19.

This chain connects TRBV19 to TRBJ2-5; 8 bases match TRBD1. The CDR3 length is 14 residues. CDR1 and CDR2 (germline): LNHDA, SQIVND (reference sequence). Trimming cost V 4 bases and J 0 bases; bases outside gene matches: 1. CDR3 protein: CASSTDRDQETQYF. The CDR3 DNA is TGTGCCAGTAGTACGGACAGGGACCAAGAGACCCAGTACTTC.

The V and J genes are TRBV7-9 and TRBJ2-5, with D possibly matching TRBD1 (7 bases). This CDR3 is built from 13 residues. V lost 3 bases to trimming and J lost 4 bases, with 9 bases between them. In germline, CDR1 is SEHNR, CDR2 FQNEAQ (reference sequence). DNA for the CDR3: TGTGCCAGCAGCTTGGAGGGGGCAGAGACCCAGTACTTC. Its translation: CASSLEGAETQYF.

The chain is built from TRBV27 and TRBJ2-5; D is ambiguous. Trimming took off 1 base at V and 5 bases at J, with 8 bases between the two ends. Germline CDR1 reads MNHEY; CDR2 reads SMNVEV (reference sequence). The CDR3 contains 13 residues. Here the CDR3 reads CASSLFGGETQYF. The CDR3 DNA sequence: TGTGCCAGCAGTTTATTCGGTGGTGAGACCCAGTACTTC.

V gene TRBV7-8 combines with J gene TRBJ1-4; tentatively, D is TRBD1 (5 bases). V dropped 4 bases and J dropped 4 bases, with 16 bases sitting between them. There are 16 residues in the CDR3. From germline, CDR1 is SGHVS and CDR2 FQNEAQ. DNA of the CDR3: TGTGCCAGCAGCTCGACGACGGGGGGGATTAATGAAAAACTGTTTTTT. It codes for CASSSTTGGINEKLFF.

This clone was observed a single time. The chain carries TRBV7-2 and TRBJ2-2, with 14 bases that match TRBD2. J gave up 7 bases and V 4 bases, and 11 bases lay outside the gene matches. The CDR3 contains 18 residues. Germline lookup yields CDR1 SGHTA and CDR2 FQGNSA. The CDR3, as DNA: TGTGCCAGCAGCTCGAGACTAGCGGGAGGGCCGGTAATCGGGGAGCTGTTTTTT. This codes for CASSSRLAGGPVIGELFF.

The chain has TRBV28 and TRBJ1-5; a weak D match, TRBD1 (6 bases). From germline, CDR1 is MDHEN and CDR2 SYDVKM. There are 14 residues in the CDR3. Trimming pared 5 bases from V and 3 bases from J, leaving 11 bases between. CDR3 loop: CASSPTGFNQPQHF. The CDR3 nucleotides are TGTGCCAGCAGTCCTACAGGGTTCAATCAGCCCCAGCATTTT.

The genes are TRBV3-1 (or the pseudogene TRBV3-2) and TRBJ1-3; TRBD1 is a possible D gene (5 bases). The V gene's germline CDR1 is LGHDT and CDR2 YNNKEL (reference sequence). The CDR3 runs to 14 residues. Between the trimmed V and J ends, which lost 6 bases and 2 bases, there was a span of 11 bases. CDR3 sequence reads: CASSPAGPGNTIYF. CDR3 DNA: TGTGCCAGCAGTCCAGCGGGACCTGGAAACACCATATATTTT.

This clone was found once. The chain couples TRBV7-9 to TRBJ2-7; 9 positions match TRBD2. The CDR3 spans 16 residues. V lost 5 bases to trimming and J lost 3 bases; unmatched junction nucleotides: 11. The germline gives CDR1 SEHNR, CDR2 FQNEAQ (reference sequence). The CDR3 DNA sequence: TGTGCCAGCAGCCGAGGGATCGGGACTAGCCGCTACGAGCAGTACTTC. Its protein product is CASSRGIGTSRYEQYF.